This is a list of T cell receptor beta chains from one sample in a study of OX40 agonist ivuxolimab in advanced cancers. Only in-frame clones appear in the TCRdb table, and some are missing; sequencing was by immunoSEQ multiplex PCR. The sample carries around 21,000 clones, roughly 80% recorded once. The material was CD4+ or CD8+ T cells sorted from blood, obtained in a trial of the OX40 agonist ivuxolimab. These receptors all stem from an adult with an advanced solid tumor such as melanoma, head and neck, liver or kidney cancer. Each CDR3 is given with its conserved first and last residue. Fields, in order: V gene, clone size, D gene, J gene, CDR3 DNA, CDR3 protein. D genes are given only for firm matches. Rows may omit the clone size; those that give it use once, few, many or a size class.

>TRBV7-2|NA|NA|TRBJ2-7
TGTGCCCGTAAGTCCGAGCGGTTCCCCTACGAGCAGTACTTC
CARKSERFPYEQYF
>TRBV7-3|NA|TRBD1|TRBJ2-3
TGTGCCAGCAGCTTTGGGACAGGGGCAGATACGCAGTATTTT
CASSFGTGADTQYF
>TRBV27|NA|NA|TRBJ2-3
TGTGCCAGCAGTTTAGTCGTGCGGGGCACAGATACGCAGTATTTT
CASSLVVRGTDTQYF
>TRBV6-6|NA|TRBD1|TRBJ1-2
TGTGCCAGCAGTTACTCAAGTCAGGGGGACTATGGCTACACCTTC
CASSYSSQGDYGYTF
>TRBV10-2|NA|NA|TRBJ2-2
TGCGCCAGCAGTTACTATACTGGACCCGGGGAGCTGTTTTTT
CASSYYTGPGELFF
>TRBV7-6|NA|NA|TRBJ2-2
TGTGCCAGCAGCTTAGAGGTCGGCACCGGGGAGCTGTTTTTT
CASSLEVGTGELFF
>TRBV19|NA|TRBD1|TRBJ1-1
TGTGCCAGTACGCCCGTGCGGACAGGGGGCGGGGGGACTGAAGCTTTCTTT
CASTPVRTGGGGTEAFF
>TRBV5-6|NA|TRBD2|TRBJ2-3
TGTGCCAGCAGCTTACTCGGTGGGCTAGCGGGAAGCACAGATACGCAGTATTTT
CASSLLGGLAGSTDTQYF
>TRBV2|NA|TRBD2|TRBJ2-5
TGTGCCAGCAGGACGAACGGGGGGGAGACCCAGTACTTC
CASRTNGGETQYF
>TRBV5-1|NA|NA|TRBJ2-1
TGCGCCAGCAGCTTGCCCTCCCTCAATGAGCAGTTCTTC
CASSLPSLNEQFF
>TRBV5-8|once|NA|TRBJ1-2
TGTGCCAGCAGCTCGAAGTATAACTATGGCTACACCTTC
CASSSKYNYGYTF
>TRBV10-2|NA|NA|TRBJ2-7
TGCGCCAGCAGTGACCCAGGAACGGAGCAGTACTTC
CASSDPGTEQYF
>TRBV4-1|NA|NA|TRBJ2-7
TGCGCCAGCAGCCAAGATCCCGAGCGGCAAAACCACTACGAGCAGTACTTC
CASSQDPERQNHYEQYF
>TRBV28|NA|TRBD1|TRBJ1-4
TGTGCCAGCAGTACCTCGGGACAGACTTTTTTT
CASSTSGQTFF
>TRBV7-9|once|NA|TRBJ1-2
TGTGCCAGCAGCGGCAGGGTACTTCTCTATGGCTACACCTTC
CASSGRVLLYGYTF
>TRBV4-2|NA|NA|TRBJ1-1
TGTGCCAGCAGCCAAGGCAGGGGCTGGACTGAAGCTTTCTTT
CASSQGRGWTEAFF
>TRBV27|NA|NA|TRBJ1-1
TGTGCCAGCGGGGGGGGTGGTACTGAAGCTTTCTTT
CASGGGGTEAFF
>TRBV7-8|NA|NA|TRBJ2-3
TGTGCCAGCAGCTTAGAACCCGGGGGCACAGATACGCAGTATTTT
CASSLEPGGTDTQYF
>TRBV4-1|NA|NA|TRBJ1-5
TGCGCCAGCAGCCAGACAACAGGGTGGATCCAGCCCCAGCATTTT
CASSQTTGWIQPQHF
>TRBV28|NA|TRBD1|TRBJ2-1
TGTGCCAGCAGTTTACTTCTCTGGGACAGGTCCTACAATGAGCAGTTCTTC
CASSLLLWDRSYNEQFF
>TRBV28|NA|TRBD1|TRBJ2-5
TGTGCCAGCAGTCCCTTAAGACAGGGGCAAGAGACCCAGTACTTC
CASSPLRQGQETQYF
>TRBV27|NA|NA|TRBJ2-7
TGTGCCAGCAGTGGGGTACTAGTTAGGCCCTACGAGCAGTACTTC
CASSGVLVRPYEQYF
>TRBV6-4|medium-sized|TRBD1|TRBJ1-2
TGTGCCAGCAGCGAAGGGACAGAAGCTAACTATGGCTACACCTTC
CASSEGTEANYGYTF
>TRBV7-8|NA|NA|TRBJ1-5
TGTGCCAGCAGCTTAGAGGGGTATGGGGGCAATCAGCCCCAGCATTTT
CASSLEGYGGNQPQHF
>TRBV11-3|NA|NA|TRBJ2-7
TGTGCCAGCAGCCTCCGGGACGGTACCTACGAGCAGTACTTC
CASSLRDGTYEQYF
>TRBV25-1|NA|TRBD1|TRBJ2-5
TGTGCCAGCAGTGACTGGACAGGGGTCTTCCAAGAGACCCAGTACTTC
CASSDWTGVFQETQYF
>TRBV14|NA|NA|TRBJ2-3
TGTGCCAGCAGCCCCTGGACTATTAAAGATACGCAGTATTTT
CASSPWTIKDTQYF
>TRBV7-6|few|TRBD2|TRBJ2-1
TGTGCCAGCAGCGGCAATACGGGACTAGCGGGGGGGCGTTCCTACAATGAGCAGTTCTTC
CASSGNTGLAGGRSYNEQFF
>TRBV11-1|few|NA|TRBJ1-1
TGTGCCAGCAGCTTAGAGTACAACACTGAAGCTTTCTTT
CASSLEYNTEAFF
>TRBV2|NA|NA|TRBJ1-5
TGTGCCAGCAGTGAAGTTGTAGTGCCTAAGCATTTT
CASSEVVVPKHF
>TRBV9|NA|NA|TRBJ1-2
TGTGCCAGCAGCGTAGGCAGGGGATATGGCTACACCTTC
CASSVGRGYGYTF
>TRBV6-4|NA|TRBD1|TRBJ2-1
TGTGCCAGCAGTCCCTCACAGGGGGGCGGCAATGAGCAGTTCTTC
CASSPSQGGGNEQFF
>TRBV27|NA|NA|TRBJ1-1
TGTGCCAGCACTGGGGGGACTGAAGCTTTCTTT
CASTGGTEAFF
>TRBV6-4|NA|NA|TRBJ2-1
TGTGCCAGCAGTGAAGACGGGGGTGCCTACAATGAGCAGTTCTTC
CASSEDGGAYNEQFF
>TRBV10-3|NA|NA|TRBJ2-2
TGTGCCATCAGTGACGCTTCGGTGACAAGGGCCGGGGAGCTGTTTTTT
CAISDASVTRAGELFF